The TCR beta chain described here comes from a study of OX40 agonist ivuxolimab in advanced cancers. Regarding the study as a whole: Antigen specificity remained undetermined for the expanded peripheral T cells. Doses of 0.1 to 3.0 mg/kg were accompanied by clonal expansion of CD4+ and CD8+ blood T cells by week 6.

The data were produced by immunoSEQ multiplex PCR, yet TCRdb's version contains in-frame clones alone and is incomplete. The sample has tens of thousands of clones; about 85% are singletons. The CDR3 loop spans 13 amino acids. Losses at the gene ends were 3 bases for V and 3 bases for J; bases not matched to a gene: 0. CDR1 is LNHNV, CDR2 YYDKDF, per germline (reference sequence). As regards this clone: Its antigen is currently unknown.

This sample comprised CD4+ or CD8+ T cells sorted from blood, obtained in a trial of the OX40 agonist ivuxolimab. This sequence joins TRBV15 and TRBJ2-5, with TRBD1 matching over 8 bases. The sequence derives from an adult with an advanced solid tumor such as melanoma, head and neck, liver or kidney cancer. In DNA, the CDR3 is TGTGCCACCAGCAGGGACAGGGAAGAGACCCAGTACTTC. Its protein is CATSRDREETQYF.